This T cell receptor beta chain comes out of a study of human T cells and chemical hapten exposure. Study observations and caveats: TCRs above 1 in 1000 frequency did not change with DPC sensitization.

One entry per CDR3 protein results from TCRdb running MiXCR on the RACE reads. This repertoire shows about 350,000 distinct CDR3 sequences, about 6% found once; its top ten account for around 6.1%. This clonotype has a handful of counts. Antigen specificity is unknown. As for time point: patch test 2, 6 weeks after DPC sensitization. Treatment in this sample: therapeutic diphenylcyclopropenone sensitization with weekly scalp DPC. The length of the CDR3 is 15 residues. V shed 2 bases and J shed 6 bases, with 14 bases lying between them. The source was whole blood, collected in connection with sensitization to the hapten diphenylcyclopropenone (DPC). The TCR comes from a woman aged 18 to 35 with alopecia areata. Some clones in this sample may be carry-over from other donors' samples. The chain links TRBV12-3 or TRBV12-4 to TRBJ2-1; D is uncertain. The CDR3 DNA is TGTGCCAGCAGTTTACCGTCAGGAAACGGCAATGAGCAGTTCTTC. Translation gives CASSLPSGNGNEQFF.